These 32 T cell receptor beta chains were all obtained from the same sample, sequenced in a study of blood T cell repertoires in COVID-19 (dated by TCRdb to 2020 to 2021). Libraries were constructed by the immunoSEQ multiplex PCR assay. What TCRdb holds here is the immuneACCESS table cut down to in-frame rearrangements. Part of the clones is not present; checked against another copy, under half of the missing clones reflect an unresolved V gene, and the others are unexplained. A total of around 270,000 clones appear in this sample, more than 90% of them only once. The biggest ten clones account for approximately 2.6% of the sample. The sequencing input was peripheral blood. The source is a person between 18 and 35 years old with COVID-19, enrolled during active disease.

This chain connects TRBV9 to TRBJ2-7, with unresolved D. CDR3 length: 14 amino acids. Germline V lookup: CDR1 SGDLS, CDR2 YYNGEE. Trimming stripped 0 bases from V and 2 bases from J, with 9 bases between. The CDR3 reads CASSVAGGTYEQYF. The CDR3 nucleotides are TGTGCCAGCAGCGTAGCGGGTGGTACCTACGAGCAGTACTTC.

This rearrangement joins TRBV29-1 to TRBJ1-2; 7 nucleotides match TRBD1. CDR1 and CDR2 from the germline V gene are SQVTM and ANQGSEA. With V trimmed by 5 bases and J by 4 bases, 10 bases remained unmatched. This CDR3 has 14 amino acids. CDR3 sequence reads: CSVHIGGGIYGYTF. CDR3 nucleotides: TGCAGCGTTCACATCGGAGGGGGCATCTATGGCTACACCTTC.

The gene calls are TRBV10-3 and TRBJ2-7; 9 bases map to TRBD1. This CDR3 contains 14 residues. Germline-derived CDR1 and CDR2 are ENHRY and SYGVKD. Losses at the gene ends were 4 bases for V and 5 bases for J; bases not matched to a gene: 6. The CDR3 here is CAISVGTGIDEQYF. The CDR3 bases are TGTGCCATCAGTGTAGGGACAGGGATCGACGAGCAGTACTTC.

V is TRBV7-8 and J is TRBJ2-3, with 7 bases matching TRBD1. The ends lost 3 bases at V and 5 bases at J; junction bases unmatched: 5. Germline V gene lookup returns CDR1 SGHVS and CDR2 FQNEAQ. The CDR3 covers 14 residues. CDR3 in amino acids: CASSLSGGRDTQYF. CDR3 sequence (DNA): TGTGCCAGCAGCTTGTCAGGGGGACGAGATACGCAGTATTTT.

The chain is built from TRBV3-1 (or the pseudogene TRBV3-2) and TRBJ2-7; 7 nucleotides match TRBD1. Germline V CDR1 and CDR2: LGHDT, YNNKEL (reference sequence). CDR3 length: 14 amino acids. V lost 1 base, J lost 6 bases, and 6 bases stayed unmatched. The CDR3 spells CASSQGDRALEQYF. The CDR3 DNA reads as TGTGCCAGCAGCCAAGGAGACAGGGCTCTCGAGCAGTACTTC.

The genes are TRBV29-1 and TRBJ2-7, with D possibly being TRBD1 (6 bases). The germline V gene has CDR1 SQVTM and CDR2 ANQGSEA. Trimming stripped 5 bases from V and 5 bases from J, with 13 bases between. This CDR3 region has 12 residues. This CDR3 reads CSVPSGDNEQYF. The CDR3 nucleotides read TGCAGCGTTCCCTCTGGGGACAACGAGCAGTACTTC.

The chain couples TRBV6-1 to TRBJ2-1; 9 bases line up with TRBD1. The CDR3 extends over 16 amino acids. Germline loops: CDR1 MNHNS, CDR2 SASEGT. V lost 4 bases to trimming and J lost 0 bases; unmatched junction nucleotides: 4. In nucleotides, the CDR3 is TGTGCCAGCAGTGGTGGACAGGGGATCTCCTACAATGAGCAGTTCTTC. Amino acids: CASSGGQGISYNEQFF.

This clone was observed a few times. J is TRBJ2-1 and V is TRBV15; 10 nucleotides agree with TRBD2. Trimming cost V 1 base and J 13 bases; bases outside gene matches: 16. The germline V gene encodes CDR1 LNHNV and CDR2 YYDKDF (reference sequence). The CDR3 has 17 residues. The CDR3 sequence: CATSRGLPGLARTGQFF. CDR3 DNA sequence: TGTGCCACCAGCAGAGGACTTCCGGGACTAGCGCGTACCGGTCAGTTCTTC.

CDR3 DNA: TGTGCCAGTAGTGCCGGGACAGGGGCCTACGAGCAGTACTTC. Its translation is CASSAGTGAYEQYF. The rearrangement links TRBV19 to TRBJ2-7; 10 positions match TRBD1. This CDR3 contains 14 residues. The junction had 3 bases not matched to a gene; V was cut back by 5 bases and J by 2 bases. The germline CDR1 and CDR2 sequences are LNHDA and SQIVND (reference sequence). Looking up the rest from reference TRBV19 and TRBJ2-7 gives the full variable domain: DGGITQSPKYLFRKEGQNVTLSCEQNLNHDAMYWYRQDPGQGLRLIYYSQIVNDFQKGDIAEGYSVSREKKESFPLTVTSAQKNPTAFYLCASSAGTGAYEQYFGPGTRLTVT.

This chain connects TRBV4-2 to TRBJ1-6; unclear D gene. This CDR3 comprises 13 residues. Germline V lookup: CDR1 LGHNA, CDR2 YNFKEQ. The V gene lost 1 base and the J gene lost 9 bases, with 7 bases spanning the gap. CDR3 residues: CASSQVASSPLHF. The CDR3 DNA follows: TGTGCCAGCAGCCAAGTGGCATCTTCACCCCTCCACTTT.

The CDR3 region is CASSMVAGGPTEAFF. CDR3 coding DNA: TGTGCCAGTAGTATGGTGGCAGGGGGCCCGACTGAAGCTTTCTTT. The chain joins TRBV19 to TRBJ1-1; the match to TRBD1 covers 8 bases. The trim removed 3 bases at V and 5 bases at J, leaving 8 bases unmatched. CDR1 is LNHDA and CDR2 is SQIVND in the germline V gene (reference sequence). CDR3 size: 15 residues. The variable domain in full, completed from reference TRBV19 and TRBJ1-1, reads DGGITQSPKYLFRKEGQNVTLSCEQNLNHDAMYWYRQDPGQGLRLIYYSQIVNDFQKGDIAEGYSVSREKKESFPLTVTSAQKNPTAFYLCASSMVAGGPTEAFFGQGTRLTVV.

V usage is TRBV2 and J usage is TRBJ2-5; no firm D call. This CDR3 is built from 12 residues. The V end was cut by 11 bases, the J end by 2 bases, with 12 bases between. Germline V CDR1 and CDR2: SNHLY, FYNNEI. This chain's CDR3 is CAVARLQETQYF. As DNA, the CDR3 is TGTGCCGTAGCTAGGTTACAAGAGACCCAGTACTTC.

The rearrangement links TRBV7-2 to TRBJ2-4; tentative D call: TRBD1 (6 bases). Per germline, CDR1 SGHTA and CDR2 FQGNSA. The CDR3 consists of 12 residues. With 8 bases removed from V and 5 bases from J, the gap between germline ends came to 10 bases. Here the CDR3 DNA reads TGTGCCAGCTCCAGGACAGAAAACATTCAGTACTTC. Translating it yields CASSRTENIQYF.

The rearrangement links TRBV19 to TRBJ1-1, with a possible D match to TRBD1 (6 bases). Germline V CDR1 and CDR2: LNHDA, SQIVND (reference sequence). This CDR3 is built from 14 residues. V was pared by 3 bases and J by 7 bases, with 15 bases between. CDR3 DNA: TGTGCCAGTAGTATTGGACAGTCTCACATTGAAGCTTTCTTT. Protein: CASSIGQSHIEAFF.

This chain uses TRBV10-3 with TRBJ2-1; the D gene is possibly TRBD2 (5 bases). V shed 6 bases and J shed 9 bases, with 15 bases lying between them. The CDR3 loop spans 13 amino acids. CDR1 is ENHRY and CDR2 is SYGVKD in the germline V gene. The CDR3 bases are TGTGCCATCAGAGTCACTAGTAACGGTGAGCAGTTCTTC. This translates into CAIRVTSNGEQFF.

J is TRBJ2-1 and V is TRBV5-5; D ambiguous. The V end was cut by 0 bases, the J end by 0 bases, with 16 bases between. Looked up from germline, CDR1 is SGHKS and CDR2 is YYEKEE (reference sequence). The CDR3 loop spans 18 amino acids. The CDR3 spells CASSLGLWLVSSYNEQFF. The CDR3 region has the DNA TGTGCCAGCAGCTTGGGATTGTGGTTAGTTAGCTCCTACAATGAGCAGTTCTTC.

The V and J genes are TRBV18 and TRBJ2-1; weak D call: TRBD1 (5 bases). The CDR3 spans 14 residues. The germline CDR1 and CDR2 sequences are KGHSH and LQKENI. Trimming pared 6 bases from V and 2 bases from J, leaving 11 bases between. The CDR3 loop reads CASSPKGPYNEQFF. DNA of the CDR3: TGTGCCAGCTCCCCTAAGGGGCCCTACAATGAGCAGTTCTTC.

The CDR3 reads CASSSSGSGNEQFF. Here the CDR3 DNA reads TGTGCCAGCAGCTCTAGCGGGAGCGGCAATGAGCAGTTCTTC. This chain links TRBV9 with TRBJ2-1; 10 bases fit TRBD2. From germline, CDR1 is SGDLS and CDR2 YYNGEE. The ends lost 4 bases at V and 6 bases at J; junction bases unmatched: 4. This CDR3 comprises 14 residues. The complete variable domain, with remaining parts taken from reference TRBV9 and TRBJ2-1, reads DSGVTQTPKHLITATGQRVTLRCSPRSGDLSVYWYQQSLDQGLQFLIQYYNGEERAKGNILERFSAQQFPDLHSELNLSSLELGDSALYFCASSSSGSGNEQFFGPGTRLTVL.

This chain joins TRBV5-8 and TRBJ2-2; tentative D call: TRBD1 (6 bases). Germline V CDR1 and CDR2: SGHTS, YDEGEE. CDR3 length: 14 amino acids. V lost 2 bases and J lost 3, with 8 bases in between. The CDR3 sequence is CASSLTGYTGELFF. CDR3 DNA sequence: TGTGCCAGCAGCTTAACAGGGTACACCGGGGAGCTGTTTTTT.

The V and J genes are TRBV2 and TRBJ2-3; 8 nucleotides match TRBD2. The CDR3 covers 19 residues. After removal of 3 bases from V and 4 bases from J, the junction contained 18 bases not matched to a gene. In germline, CDR1 is SNHLY, CDR2 FYNNEI. The CDR3 sequence: CASSDWLAGRDFTSDTQYF. CDR3 DNA: TGTGCCAGCAGTGATTGGCTAGCGGGTCGGGATTTCACTTCAGATACGCAGTATTTT.

This clone is a singleton in its sample. The chain links TRBV28 to TRBJ2-7; TRBD2 agrees at 7 bases. The germline V gene has CDR1 MDHEN and CDR2 SYDVKM. J lost 4 bases, V lost 5 bases, and 11 bases had no gene match. This CDR3 contains 15 residues. CDR3 loop: CASSISGTTTYEQYF. In DNA, the CDR3 is TGTGCCAGCAGTATCTCCGGGACTACGACATACGAGCAGTACTTC.

This rearrangement joins TRBV9 to TRBJ2-3; D remains unclear. The germline CDR1 and CDR2 sequences are SGDLS and YYNGEE. This CDR3 is built from 15 residues. Trimming stripped 3 bases from V and 0 bases from J, with 11 bases between. The CDR3 DNA reads TGTGCCAGCAGCGCCGGTCTATCTAGCACAGATACGCAGTATTTT. It specifies CASSAGLSSTDTQYF.

This clone was counted many times. The chain uses TRBV25-1 and TRBJ1-6; D unresolved. Germline V gene data show CDR1 as MGHDK and CDR2 as SYGVNS. Deletions cut 6 bases from V and 6 bases from J, with 9 bases between. The CDR3 consists of 13 residues. The CDR3 DNA follows: TGTGCCAGCAGACGGGATAGTAATTCACCCCTCCACTTT. Translating gives CASRRDSNSPLHF.

This clone was found once. This rearrangement joins TRBV28 to TRBJ1-2, with 9 positions matching TRBD1. The V segment lost 5 bases and the J segment 4 bases; nucleotides outside the gene matches: 2. Germline CDR1 MDHEN, CDR2 SYDVKM. This CDR3 is 13 amino acids long. For the CDR3, the DNA is TGTGCCAGCAGTGAGGACAGGGGCTATGGCTACACCTTC. Encoded protein: CASSEDRGYGYTF.

The V and J genes are TRBV28 and TRBJ2-3; 7 bases agree with TRBD2. CDR3 length: 16 residues. Germline CDR1 reads MDHEN; CDR2 reads SYDVKM. The junction had 10 bases not matched to a gene; V was cut back by 3 bases and J by 4 bases. The CDR3 DNA reads TGTGCCAGCAGTTTGGGTGGGCGGGAGTTTCCAGATACGCAGTATTTT. This translates into CASSLGGREFPDTQYF. The full variable domain, rest sourced from reference TRBV28 and TRBJ2-3, is DVKVTQSSRYLVKRTGEKVFLECVQDMDHENMFWYRQDPGLGLRLIYFSYDVKMKEKGDIPEGYSVSREKKERFSLILESASTNQTSMYLCASSLGGREFPDTQYFGPGTRLTVL.

The CDR3 spells CASSYLGLAGNTDTQYF. In nucleotides, the CDR3 is TGTGCCAGCAGTTACTTGGGACTAGCGGGTAACACAGATACGCAGTATTTT. The chain has TRBV6-7 and TRBJ2-3; 12 nucleotides align to TRBD2. TRBV6-7 is identified as an open reading frame with a role that is uncertain. V trimming: 1 base; J trimming: 2 bases; junction bases outside the gene matches: 4. This CDR3 is built from 17 residues.

The chain couples TRBV24-1 to TRBJ1-4, with D tentatively TRBD1 (5 bases). V was shortened by 2 bases and J by 4 bases, with 13 bases between the two germline ends. This CDR3 spans 16 amino acids. Germline values: CDR1 KGHDR, CDR2 SFDVKD. CDR3 sequence (DNA): TGTGCCACCAGTGATTCATCGGACACCTATAATGAAAAACTGTTTTTT. Protein product: CATSDSSDTYNEKLFF.

CDR3 bases: TGTGCCAGCAGCCCCATACAGGGGGCTGAGACCCAGTACTTC. Translation: CASSPIQGAETQYF. This chain links TRBV3-1 (or the pseudogene TRBV3-2) with TRBJ2-5; 9 positions agree with TRBD1. The CDR3 contains 14 residues. Germline trimming cut 4 bases from V and 5 bases from J; bases unmatched to any gene: 5. Germline V gene data show CDR1 as LGHDT and CDR2 as YNNKEL (reference sequence).

About this clone: Other DNA sequences in the same sample also yield this CDR3. This chain uses TRBV19 with TRBJ1-5; D is undetermined. The V end was cut by 3 bases, the J end by 6 bases, with 6 bases between. The germline gives CDR1 LNHDA, CDR2 SQIVND (reference sequence). The CDR3 totals 12 residues. The CDR3 sequence: CASSISGQPQHF. The DNA of the CDR3 is TGTGCCAGTAGTATTTCGGGTCAGCCCCAGCATTTT. Full variable domain (remainder filled in from reference TRBV19 and TRBJ1-5): DGGITQSPKYLFRKEGQNVTLSCEQNLNHDAMYWYRQDPGQGLRLIYYSQIVNDFQKGDIAEGYSVSREKKESFPLTVTSAQKNPTAFYLCASSISGQPQHFGDGTRLSIL.

The J gene is TRBJ1-6, the V gene TRBV27; D gene uncertain. Germline-derived CDR1 and CDR2 are MNHEY and SMNVEV (reference sequence). The CDR3 length is 12 residues. V lost 3 bases to trimming and J lost 12 bases, with 9 bases between them. The CDR3 coding sequence is TGTGCCAGCAGTTTGCCCAGAGGACCCCTCCACTTT. It encodes CASSLPRGPLHF.

CDR3 in amino acids: CSVLGTSYNEQFF. The CDR3 bases are TGCAGCGTCTTGGGGACATCCTACAATGAGCAGTTCTTC. The chain combines TRBV29-1 with TRBJ2-1; D possibly corresponds to TRBD1 (6 bases). Trimming pared 6 bases from V and 1 base from J, leaving 10 bases between. CDR3 length: 13 residues. Germline CDR1 SQVTM, CDR2 ANQGSEA.

The rearrangement links TRBV5-4 to TRBJ2-1, with a weak D call TRBD2 (7 bases). Trimming removed 0 bases at V and 2 bases at J, with 12 bases between. CDR1 SGHNT and CDR2 YYREEE come from the germline V gene (reference sequence). The CDR3 length is 16 residues. The CDR3 bases are TGTGCCAGCAGCTTGGCGGGGGGCCTACCCTACAATGAGCAGTTCTTC. The encoded protein is CASSLAGGLPYNEQFF.